This TCR beta chain is from a study of beta chain features in type 1 diabetes. Study results and caveats: In cDNA sequencing, cells with high TCR expression could be over-represented. Still unanswered here is whether HLA type influences TCRB rearrangement.

It was via CD45RO/CCR7/CD25/CD127/CD95/CD27 that CD4+ naive, central memory, regulatory and stem cell-like memory cells were sorted. The isolated RNA, all of it, was reverse transcribed, so expressed TCRB transcripts were what got sequenced. The data were produced by immunoSEQ multiplex PCR, yet TCRdb's version contains in-frame clones alone and is incomplete. Among about 180,000 clones listed, less than 15% were seen once. Points on this clone: Its antigen is unknown.

The V end lost 10 bases, the J end lost 6 bases, and 8 bases lay between the germline ends. The length of the CDR3 is 10 residues. The V gene's germline CDR1 is MDHEN and CDR2 SYDVKM. V is TRBV28 and J is TRBJ2-3, with a weak D call TRBD1 (6 bases). The receptor was derived from a young woman in good health. The specimen was central memory CD4+ T cells from blood. The CDR3 sequence: CATTGDTQYF. The CDR3 DNA sequence: TGTGCCACCACAGGGGATACGCAGTATTTT.